What follows are 26 T cell receptor beta chains derived from one specimen sequenced in a study of blood T cell repertoires in COVID-19. Profiling relied on immunoSEQ multiplex PCR, and the TCRdb table lists in-frame clones only, not all of them. Counted here are 500,000 or so clones, around 87% occurring once; the ten biggest clones make up about 0.7%. The sequenced material came from PBMCs or T cells enriched from blood (not recorded which). These receptor sequences come from a woman aged 18-29 years who had recovered from COVID-19.

This chain uses TRBV18 with TRBJ2-2, with 7 nucleotides matching TRBD1. CDR1 and CDR2 from the germline V gene are KGHSH and LQKENI. Trimming at V came to 3 bases and at J to 7 bases, leaving 5 bases not matched to a gene. The CDR3 runs to 14 residues. CDR3 bases: TGTGCCAGCTCACCCAACAGGGACAGCGGGGAGCTGTTTTTT. Translation: CASSPNRDSGELFF.

A note on this clone: Other DNA sequences in this specimen translate into the identical CDR3. CDR3 DNA sequence: TGTGCCAGCAGCGTATCAGGGGGTGAGGCTTTCTTT. Amino acid sequence: CASSVSGGEAFF. The V call is TRBV9, the J call TRBJ1-1, with 7 positions matching TRBD1. Germline CDR1 SGDLS, CDR2 YYNGEE. V shed 1 base and J 11 bases; nucleotides not matched to a gene: 5. The CDR3 has 12 amino acids.

This clone was counted once. This chain links TRBV5-1 with TRBJ2-3, with D possibly being TRBD2 (5 bases). The length of the CDR3 is 15 residues. Trimming shortened V by 4 bases and J by 4 bases, and 16 bases separated the two germline ends. CDR1 is SGHRS, CDR2 YFSETQ, per germline. CDR3 protein: CASSLIGRDADTQYF. The DNA for the CDR3 is TGCGCCAGCAGCCTGATCGGACGGGATGCAGATACGCAGTATTTT.

The genes are TRBV20-1 and TRBJ1-4; D is unresolved. V was pared by 1 base and J by 6 bases, with 3 bases between. The CDR3 runs to 11 residues. Germline-derived CDR1 and CDR2 are DFQATT and SNEGSKA (reference sequence). CDR3 coding DNA: TGCAGTGCTAGAGTCGATGAAAAACTGTTTTTT. This translates into CSARVDEKLFF.

This clone was counted only a few times. The rearrangement joins TRBV4-1 to TRBJ1-1, with a weak D call TRBD1 (5 bases). The length of the CDR3 is 15 residues. Germline CDR1 reads MGHRA; CDR2 reads YSYEKL. Trimming shortened V by 8 bases and J by 4 bases, and 20 bases separated the two germline ends. This CDR3 is CASSQGGMVRTEAFF. For the CDR3, the DNA is TGCGCCAGCTCCCAGGGAGGGATGGTCCGCACTGAAGCTTTCTTT.

The chain has TRBV7-9 and TRBJ1-4; 8 nucleotides line up with TRBD1. Losses at the gene ends were 5 bases for V and 8 bases for J; bases not matched to a gene: 1. Germline-derived CDR1 and CDR2 are SEHNR and FQNEAQ (reference sequence). The CDR3 sequence is 12 residues long. The CDR3, as DNA: TGTGCCAGCAGCCGGGACAGGGAAAAACTGTTTTTT. This gives the protein CASSRDREKLFF. Full variable domain (remainder filled in from reference TRBV7-9 and TRBJ1-4): DTGVSQNPRHKITKRGQNVTFRCDPISEHNRLYWYRQTLGQGPEFLTYFQNEAQLEKSRLLSDRFSAERPKGSFSTLEIQRTEQGDSAMYLCASSRDREKLFFGSGTQLSVL.

This chain links TRBV10-3 with TRBJ1-5, with 9 bases fitting TRBD1. V shed 3 bases and J 5 bases; nucleotides not matched to a gene: 11. The germline V gene has CDR1 ENHRY and CDR2 SYGVKD. The CDR3 is made up of 17 amino acids. CDR3 nucleotide sequence: TGTGCCATCAGTGATATAACGGGACAGGGTTTGGATCAGCCCCAGCATTTT. Translated: CAISDITGQGLDQPQHF.

The chain is built from TRBV2 and TRBJ2-3; 11 nucleotides agree with TRBD2. Germline CDR1 and CDR2: SNHLY and FYNNEI. This CDR3 is built from 15 residues. J gave up 2 bases and V 7 bases, and 5 bases lay outside the gene matches. In DNA, the CDR3 is TGTGCCAGCACCCTACTAGCGGGGGACACAGATACGCAGTATTTT. Amino acids: CASTLLAGDTDTQYF.

The V gene is TRBV4-2, the J gene TRBJ1-6, with D perhaps matching TRBD1 (5 bases). Germline lookup yields CDR1 LGHNA and CDR2 YNFKEQ. The length of the CDR3 is 18 residues. V lost 0 bases and J lost 8, with 20 bases in between. DNA for the CDR3: TGTGCCAGCAGCCAAGATCCCCGAAGGGACGGGGGGTATTCACCCCTCCACTTT. It is translated as CASSQDPRRDGGYSPLHF.

The chain combines TRBV28 with TRBJ1-2; 10 bases are shared with TRBD1. From germline, CDR1 is MDHEN and CDR2 SYDVKM. This CDR3 has 14 amino acids. The trim removed 6 bases at V and 5 bases at J, leaving 6 bases unmatched. The CDR3 is CASSSRDRGYGYTF. CDR3 sequence (DNA): TGTGCCAGCAGCTCCCGGGACAGGGGTTATGGCTACACCTTC.

DNA for the CDR3: TGCGCCTCAGCTAAGGGGCAGCTCCAAGAGACCCAGTACTTC. Protein sequence: CASAKGQLQETQYF. This chain uses TRBV4-1 with TRBJ2-5; the D gene is possibly TRBD1 (5 bases). The CDR3 loop spans 14 amino acids. CDR1 MGHRA and CDR2 YSYEKL come from the germline V gene. The V and J ends lost 11 bases and 1 base respectively, with 17 bases between them.

The V and J genes are TRBV10-1 and TRBJ2-3; tentatively, D is TRBD2 (5 bases). The V gene's germline CDR1 is WNHNN and CDR2 SYGVQD (reference sequence). Trimming took 2 bases from V and 3 from J, leaving 6 bases between them. This CDR3 spans 13 amino acids. The CDR3 nucleotides are TGCGCCAGCAGTGAGACGGGGACAGATACGCAGTATTTT. This encodes CASSETGTDTQYF.

This sequence joins TRBV6-4 and TRBJ2-3, with 11 positions matching TRBD2. The J segment lost 6 bases and the V segment lost 3 bases, leaving 5 bases of the junction unmatched. Germline CDR1 MRHNA, CDR2 SNTAGT. The CDR3 contains 15 residues. In DNA form, the CDR3 reads TGTGCCAGCAGTGAAGGGACTAGCGGCTCGGATACGCAGTATTTT. It is translated as CASSEGTSGSDTQYF.

This chain links TRBV5-5 with TRBJ1-1; 7 nucleotides align to TRBD1. Germline V lookup: CDR1 SGHKS, CDR2 YYEKEE (reference sequence). V lost 1 base, J lost 0 bases, and 3 bases stayed unmatched. This CDR3 comprises 15 residues. CDR3 loop: CASSLNTGVNTEAFF. Here the CDR3 DNA reads TGTGCCAGCAGCTTGAATACAGGGGTGAACACTGAAGCTTTCTTT.

The gene calls are TRBV11-2 and TRBJ2-7; the match to TRBD1 covers 10 bases. This CDR3 is 15 amino acids long. Germline values: CDR1 SGHAT, CDR2 FQNNGV. V trimming: 0 bases; J trimming: 4 bases; junction bases outside the gene matches: 3. The chain's CDR3 is CASSLEGQGIYEQYF. The CDR3 nucleotides read TGTGCCAGCAGCTTAGAGGGACAGGGGATATACGAGCAGTACTTC.

The rearrangement joins TRBV5-4 to TRBJ2-4, with unresolved D. With 0 bases removed from V and 8 bases from J, the gap between germline ends came to 6 bases. Germline values: CDR1 SGHNT, CDR2 YYREEE (reference sequence). This CDR3 is built from 12 residues. CDR3 region: CASSLGPDIQYF. The CDR3 DNA reads TGTGCCAGCAGCTTGGGTCCCGACATTCAGTACTTC.

The rearrangement uses TRBV11-2 and TRBJ2-5, with D possibly being TRBD1 (7 bases). Germline CDR1 is SGHAT and CDR2 is FQNNGV. CDR3 length equals 16 residues. Trimming removed 1 base from V and 5 bases from J, with 17 bases in between. CDR3 region: CASSLVRQGLRETQYF. In DNA, the CDR3 is TGTGCCAGCAGCTTAGTACGACAGGGACTCCGGGAGACCCAGTACTTC. The full variable domain, with the rest looked up from reference TRBV11-2 and TRBJ2-5, is EAGVAQSPRYKIIEKRQSVAFWCNPISGHATLYWYQQILGQGPKLLIQFQNNGVVDDSQLPKDRFSAERLKGVDSTLKIQPAKLEDSAVYLCASSLVRQGLRETQYFGPGTRLLVL.

The CDR3 is CSVVDRVGSYNEQFF. CDR3 nucleotide sequence: TGCAGCGTTGTGGACAGGGTGGGTTCCTACAATGAGCAGTTCTTC. V is TRBV29-1 and J is TRBJ2-1; 8 bases fit TRBD1. The V and J ends lost 4 bases and 1 base, in that order; junction bases with no gene match: 6. Germline values: CDR1 SQVTM, CDR2 ANQGSEA. CDR3 length: 15 residues.

A single count supports this clone. This chain connects TRBV5-1 to TRBJ2-1; 9 bases fit TRBD2. Germline V lookup: CDR1 SGHRS, CDR2 YFSETQ. Losses at the gene ends were 0 bases for V and 2 bases for J; bases not matched to a gene: 3. This CDR3 is built from 16 residues. The CDR3 nucleotides are TGCGCCAGCAGCTTGGGGCGGGGGGGAACCTACAATGAGCAGTTCTTC. It translates to CASSLGRGGTYNEQFF.

The chain carries TRBV11-2 and TRBJ1-4; 11 positions agree with TRBD1. This CDR3 region has 15 residues. V lost 5 bases, J lost 7 bases, and 6 bases stayed unmatched. Germline assignment: CDR1 SGHAT and CDR2 FQNNGV. The CDR3, as DNA: TGTGCCAGCAGCCGCCCCGGGACAGGGGGTGAAAAACTGTTTTTT. The encoded protein is CASSRPGTGGEKLFF.

The V and J genes are TRBV30 and TRBJ1-1; 11 bases fit TRBD1. This CDR3 has 12 amino acids. Germline-derived CDR1 and CDR2 are GTSNPN and SVGIG (reference sequence). J was trimmed by 10 bases and V by 4 bases; bases with no gene match: 5. CDR3 protein: CAWTSGQGGAFF. DNA for the CDR3: TGTGCCTGGACATCGGGACAGGGGGGAGCTTTCTTT.

This clone was picked up one time. The J gene is TRBJ2-3, the V gene TRBV9; 7 nucleotides line up with TRBD2. Losses at the gene ends were 0 bases for V and 2 bases for J; bases not matched to a gene: 3. The V gene's germline CDR1 is SGDLS and CDR2 YYNGEE. This CDR3 spans 15 amino acids. In DNA, the CDR3 is TGTGCCAGCAGCGTAGGGGACTATACCACAGATACGCAGTATTTT. As protein: CASSVGDYTTDTQYF.

This chain links TRBV23-1 with TRBJ1-5, with D possibly being TRBD1 (5 bases). TRBV23-1 counts as an open reading frame of uncertain function. CDR3 length: 14 amino acids. V was pared by 6 bases and J by 1 base, with 10 bases between. CDR3 in DNA: TGCGCCAGCAGCCAGACAGAAAGCAATCAGCCCCAGCATTTT. Protein: CASSQTESNQPQHF.

As regards this clone: Other nucleotide sequences from this sample produce the same CDR3. The chain employs TRBV5-1 and TRBJ1-1, with D possibly TRBD1 on 6 matching bases. V was clipped by 4 bases and J by 1 base, with 14 bases between them. CDR1 SGHRS and CDR2 YFSETQ come from the germline V gene. The CDR3 sequence is 15 residues long. As DNA, the CDR3 is TGCGCCAGCAGCCCGAGGACAGTGACGAACACTGAAGCTTTCTTT. Translated: CASSPRTVTNTEAFF.

The chain recombines TRBV6-5 with TRBJ1-6, with 8 bases aligning to TRBD1. CDR1 is MNHEY and CDR2 is SVGAGI in the germline V gene. The trim removed 6 bases at V and 8 bases at J, leaving 3 bases unmatched. This CDR3 comprises 13 residues. This CDR3 is CASSQTGDSPLHF. The CDR3 bases are TGTGCCAGCAGCCAGACAGGGGATTCACCCCTCCACTTT.

Comment on this clone: In the same sample, other DNA sequences code for this CDR3. The chain joins TRBV30 to TRBJ2-2; D call uncertain. The CDR3 loop spans 12 amino acids. CDR1 is GTSNPN, CDR2 SVGIG, per germline (reference sequence). Trimming took 2 bases from V and 2 from J, leaving 3 bases between them. CDR3 nucleotides: TGTGCCTGGAGTCAAAACACCGGGGAGCTGTTTTTT. Encoded protein: CAWSQNTGELFF. Combining the CDR3 with reference TRBV30 and TRBJ2-2 gives the whole variable domain SQTIHQWPATLVQPVGSPLSLECTVEGTSNPNLYWYRQAAGRGLQLLFYSVGIGQISSEVPQNLSASRPQDRQFILSSKKLLLSDSGFYLCAWSQNTGELFFGEGSRLTVL.